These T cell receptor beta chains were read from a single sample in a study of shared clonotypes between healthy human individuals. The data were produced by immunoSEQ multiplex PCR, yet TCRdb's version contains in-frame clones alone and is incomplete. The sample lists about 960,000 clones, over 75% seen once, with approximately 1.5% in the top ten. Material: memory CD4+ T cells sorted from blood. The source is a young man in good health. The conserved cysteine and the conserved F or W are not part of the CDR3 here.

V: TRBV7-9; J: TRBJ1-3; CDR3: ASSDPPGQGGGSGNTIY
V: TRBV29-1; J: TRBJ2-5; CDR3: SALLEDETQY
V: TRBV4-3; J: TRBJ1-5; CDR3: ASSQDAVDSNQPQH
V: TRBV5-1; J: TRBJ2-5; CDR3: ASSPPNMRGGQETQY
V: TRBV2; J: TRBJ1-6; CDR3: ASSEYTRAGSPLH
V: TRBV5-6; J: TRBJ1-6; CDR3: ASSLGTGGWGGSPLH
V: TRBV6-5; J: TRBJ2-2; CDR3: ASSYGAGDTGELF
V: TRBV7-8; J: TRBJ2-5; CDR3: ASSLYTTLGETQY
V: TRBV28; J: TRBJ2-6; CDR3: ASSLAGTDPSGANVLT
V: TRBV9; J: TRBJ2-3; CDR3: ASSVAGGQGADTQY
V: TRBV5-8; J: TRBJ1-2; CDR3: ASSLPGDQRYGYT
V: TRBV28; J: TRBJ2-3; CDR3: ATGLAGGQDTQY
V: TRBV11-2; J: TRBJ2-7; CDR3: ASSGLDYEQY
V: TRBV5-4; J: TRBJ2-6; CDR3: ASSLEGSALGGANVLT
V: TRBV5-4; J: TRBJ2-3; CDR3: ASSSPGGTSTDTQY
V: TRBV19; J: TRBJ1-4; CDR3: ASSGTGLGNEKLF
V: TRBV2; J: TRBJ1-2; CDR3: ASSVGAYGYT
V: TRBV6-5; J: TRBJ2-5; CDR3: ASSAVSLETQH
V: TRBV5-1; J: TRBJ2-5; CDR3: ARPSGYQETQY
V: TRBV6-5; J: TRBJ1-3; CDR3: ASPGLRGNTIY
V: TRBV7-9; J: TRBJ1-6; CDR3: ASSLGQGSSPLH
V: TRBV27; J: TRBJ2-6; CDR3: ASGWKTNVLT
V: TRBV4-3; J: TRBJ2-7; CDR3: ASSRLLDDSYEQY
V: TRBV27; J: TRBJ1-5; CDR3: ASSFSGGSNQPQH
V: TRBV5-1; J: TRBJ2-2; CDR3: ASSFSGQGAGELF
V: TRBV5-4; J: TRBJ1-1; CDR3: ASSLDLNGPTIGAF
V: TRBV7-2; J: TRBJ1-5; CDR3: ASSSVGGNQPQH
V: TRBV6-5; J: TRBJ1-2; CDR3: ASTDSNYGYT
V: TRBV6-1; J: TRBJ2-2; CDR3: ASSAADRGIYTGELF
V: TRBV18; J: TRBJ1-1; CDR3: ASSPTGGNTEAF
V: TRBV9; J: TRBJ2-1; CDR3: ASSVGPGEGHNEQF
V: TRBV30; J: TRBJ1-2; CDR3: AWRSGTGYGYT
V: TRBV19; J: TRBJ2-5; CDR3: ASSIASGAQETQY
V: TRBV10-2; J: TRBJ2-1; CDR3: ASSRSGRGGEQF
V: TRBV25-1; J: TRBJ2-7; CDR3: ASTTGMGSYEQY
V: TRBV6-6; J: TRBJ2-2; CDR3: ASRQGGRTGELF
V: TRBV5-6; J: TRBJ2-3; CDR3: ASSLLPGGITDTQY
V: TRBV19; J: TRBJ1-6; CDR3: ASSILGTGDSSYNSPLH
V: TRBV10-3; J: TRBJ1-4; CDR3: AISEEGYEKLF
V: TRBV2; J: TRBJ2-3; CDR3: ASSALWVRASTDTQY
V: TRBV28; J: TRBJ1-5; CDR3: ASSTAGTASNQPQH
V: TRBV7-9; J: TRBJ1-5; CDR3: ASSPRGVGNQPQH
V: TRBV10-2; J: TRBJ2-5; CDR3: AGPRLAGGGQETQY
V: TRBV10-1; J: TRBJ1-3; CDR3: ASSEKGQGGNTIY
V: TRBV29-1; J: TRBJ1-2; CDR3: SALRERGYT
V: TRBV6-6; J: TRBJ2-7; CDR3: ASSPRDIGGEQY
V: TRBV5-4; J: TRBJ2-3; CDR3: ASSWGAGRTDTQY
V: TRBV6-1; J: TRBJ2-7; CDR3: ASSEEGGYEQY
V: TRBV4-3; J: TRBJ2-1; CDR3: ASSQGPGQVNEQF
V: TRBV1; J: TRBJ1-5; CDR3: TSSHEDTGNQPQH
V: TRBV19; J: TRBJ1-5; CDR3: ASSIAGDNSNQPQH
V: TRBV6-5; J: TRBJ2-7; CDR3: ASLPEGPTSSEQY
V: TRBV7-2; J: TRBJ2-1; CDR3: ASSLSVPSGGYNEQF
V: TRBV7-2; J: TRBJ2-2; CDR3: ASSYSTWAGELF
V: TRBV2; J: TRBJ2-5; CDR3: ASSGRPGRRETQY
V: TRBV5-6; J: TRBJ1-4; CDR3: ASSYGTGGNEKLF